A single T cell receptor (beta chain) is shown here with its context. The antigen is not known. CDR3 length: 12 amino acids. Looked up from germline, CDR1 is KGHSH and CDR2 is LQKENI. Trimming removed 6 bases from V and 7 bases from J, with 11 bases in between. Data came from immunoSEQ multiplex PCR; TCRdb stores just in-frame clones and leaves some out. The data hold 110,000 or so clones, with about 87% observed a single time. The sample belongs to a study of T cell responses to AZD1222 COVID-19 vaccine. Study-wide points: Possibly, clonal diversity was underestimated; donors were largely white British and included more females. Dominant at 160-218 and 743-854, vaccine-associated CD4 TCRs also spanned spike. Baseline seropositivity occurred in only a handful of AZD1222 recipients.

Timing groups of about 4 and about 12 weeks for second doses were pooled. The material was peripheral blood, obtained 28 days after the second AZD1222 dose. The chain couples TRBV18 to TRBJ2-3; unclear D gene. The TCR was taken from an adult who received the AZD1222 COVID-19 vaccine. Here the CDR3 DNA reads TGTGCCAGCTCCCTCCTCCCGAATACGCAGTATTTT. Translated: CASSLLPNTQYF.